This T cell receptor (beta chain) was sequenced in a study of T cells in Graves' hyperthyroidism and ophthalmopathy (dated by TCRdb to the late 2010s). A note on the overall study: Peripheral blood samples were taken at initial diagnosis, before any treatment was given. To identify distinguishing TCR V-J signatures, a discovery cohort of 90 to 100 patients was used, comprising under 45 with Graves' ophthalmopathy and 57 with stable Graves' hyperthyroidism. In about six Graves' hyperthyroidism patients, the study also compared T-cell repertoires from thyroid tissue with T-cell repertoires from blood. Whether ophthalmopathy could be predicted prospectively was tested in an independent validation cohort made up of some 20 hyperthyroidism patients plus 17 patients who later progressed to ophthalmopathy. The roughly 100 discovery patients were randomly divided into training and test sets at a 7:3 ratio. Following sampling, methimazole starting at 30 mg daily was given to hyperthyroidism patients, and high-dose intravenous methylprednisolone was given to ophthalmopathy patients. The paper reports TCR Vbeta CDR3 sequencing of some 140 peripheral blood samples: 43 ophthalmopathy, roughly 80 hyperthyroidism and about 17 progressor patients.

Taken from cysteine to phenylalanine, the CDR3 has 14 residues. Here the CDR3 DNA is all that survives: 42 bases in frame from base 1. Ends trimmed: V by 5 bases, J by 7 bases; bases unmatched to a gene: 8. The germline V gene sets CDR1 to MNHEY and CDR2 to SVGEGT. This clonotype was counted a few times. Its antigen target is currently unknown. No much larger clonotype is one base removed from it; base qualities were not supplied. The TCR beta CDR3 regions were amplified from the RNA transcripts. The TCR CDR3 was subjected to a first round of RT-PCR using the HTBI primer set and the Qiagen OneStep RT-PCR kit. Libraries were constructed in a second round of multiplex PCR, after which size selection and purification were carried out. Paired-end sequencing of the libraries was performed with 100 bp reads on an Illumina HiSeq2000. The paper's data handling went like this. SOAPnuke was used to process the raw data, with reads discarded if the reads contained adapters or uncalled bases, had a mean Phred below 15, or lacked an exact constant-primer or identifier match. COPE v1.2.5 was used to merge the high-quality paired reads, and each unique nucleotide sequence was defined as a clonotype. MiTCR v1.1 was used to align the clonotypes against IMGT TRBV, TRBD and TRBJ reference segments. The analysis was restricted to V-J combinations with a frequency above 0.0001, which together covered around 99% of the repertoires. A TCS score was defined as the ratio between F50 (clonal expansion) and ExV (chaos), using BLOSUM62-based TCRdist between CDR3 peptides within each V-J. Welch's t-statistics and random forest reduced around 510 V-J features to around 14, which were used in a naive Bayes classifier (R e1071). TCRdb reran the public reads through fastp at Q25 and MiXCR, keeping productive beta chains. Rows with one shared CDR3 protein collapse into an entry with the most common genes and DNA. The V and J calls follow TCRdb's processing rather than the paper's. For this sample there are hundreds of thousands of distinct CDR3 sequences; about 15% appear just once. Jointly, the top ten make up roughly 25% of the sample.

General findings and caveats noted by the study authors: Most expanded thyroid clonotypes (frequency above 0.001) were also detected in blood, suggesting blood repertoires may reflect thyroid immune responses. In cross-validation, a model built on a 13 V-J signature told ophthalmopathy apart from stable hyperthyroidism with under 90% sensitivity and approximately 84% specificity, and in testing the same model reached 80%/75%. Sample size was not statistically predetermined, and investigators were not blinded to group allocation. In validation, progression to ophthalmopathy was predicted by the model with nearly 71% sensitivity and roughly 72% specificity, a median of about 6 months before onset.

Graves' hyperthyroidism was defined as stable when no progression to ophthalmopathy occurred over 18 months of follow-up. The hyperthyroidism patients were between 18 and 65 years old and newly diagnosed, with a disease duration of less than 2 months. Patients with uncontrolled infections, other autoimmune diseases, pregnancy or lactation were excluded. Diagnoses relied on clinical symptoms, serum thyroxine and TRAb, thyroid ultrasound and orbital computed tomography. PBMCs were separated from roughly 10 ml of fresh peripheral blood using Ficoll-Paque density gradient centrifugation. Total RNA was extracted using Trizol reagent, and RNA quality was assessed on an Agilent 2100 Bioanalyzer.

The sequence is built from TRBV6-2 or TRBV6-3 and TRBJ2-3; 8 middle bases align to TRBD2. The origin of this receptor is a woman aged 30 to 39 with Graves' hyperthyroidism. The source material was blood. The sequenced DNA: TGTGCCAGCAGTCAAAGTCTAGCGGGCTATACGCAGTATTTT. It encodes CASSQSLAGYTQYF.